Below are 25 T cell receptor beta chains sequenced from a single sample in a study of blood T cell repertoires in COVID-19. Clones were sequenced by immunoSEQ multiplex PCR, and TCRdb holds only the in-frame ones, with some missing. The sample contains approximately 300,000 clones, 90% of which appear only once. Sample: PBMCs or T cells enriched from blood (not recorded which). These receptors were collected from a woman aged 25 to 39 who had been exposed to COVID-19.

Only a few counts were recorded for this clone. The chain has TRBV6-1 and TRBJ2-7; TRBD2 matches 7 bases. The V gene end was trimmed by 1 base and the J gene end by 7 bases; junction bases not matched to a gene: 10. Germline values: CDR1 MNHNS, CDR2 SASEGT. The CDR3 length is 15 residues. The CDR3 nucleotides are TGTGCCAGCAGTGAAGTTAGACTAGCACTAGGGGAGCAGTACTTC. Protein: CASSEVRLALGEQYF.

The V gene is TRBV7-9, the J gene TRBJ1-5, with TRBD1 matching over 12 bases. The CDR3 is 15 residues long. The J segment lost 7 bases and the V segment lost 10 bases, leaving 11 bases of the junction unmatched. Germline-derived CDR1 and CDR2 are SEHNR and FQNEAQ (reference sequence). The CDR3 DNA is TGTGCCACCGCAACCGGGACAGGGGGCCGACAGCCCCAGCATTTT. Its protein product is CATATGTGGRQPQHF. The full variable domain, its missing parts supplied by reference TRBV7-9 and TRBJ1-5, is DTGVSQNPRHKITKRGQNVTFRCDPISEHNRLYWYRQTLGQGPEFLTYFQNEAQLEKSRLLSDRFSAERPKGSFSTLEIQRTEQGDSAMYLCATATGTGGRQPQHFGDGTRLSIL.

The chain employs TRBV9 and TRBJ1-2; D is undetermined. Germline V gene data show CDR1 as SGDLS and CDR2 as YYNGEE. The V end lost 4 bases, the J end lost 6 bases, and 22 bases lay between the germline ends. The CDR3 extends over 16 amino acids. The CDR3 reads CASSPLEAWADNGYTF. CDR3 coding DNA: TGTGCCAGCAGCCCACTGGAGGCTTGGGCAGACAATGGCTACACCTTC.

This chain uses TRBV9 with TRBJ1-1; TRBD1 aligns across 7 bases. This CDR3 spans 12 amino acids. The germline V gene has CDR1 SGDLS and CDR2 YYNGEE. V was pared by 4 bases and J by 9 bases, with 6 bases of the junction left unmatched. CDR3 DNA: TGTGCCAGCAGCCCCCCGACAGGGCAAGCTTTCTTT. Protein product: CASSPPTGQAFF.

The CDR3 bases are TGCGCCAGCGGCACTAGCGGGGGGCCACAAGAGACCCAGTACTTC. Amino acid sequence: CASGTSGGPQETQYF. This chain links TRBV5-1 with TRBJ2-5; TRBD2 agrees at 12 bases. J was trimmed by 2 bases and V by 7 bases; bases with no gene match: 6. Germline loops: CDR1 SGHRS, CDR2 YFSETQ. The CDR3 spans 15 residues. Filled out from reference TRBV5-1 and TRBJ2-5, the complete variable domain reads KAGVTQTPRYLIKTRGQQVTLSCSPISGHRSVSWYQQTPGQGLQFLFEYFSETQRNKGNFPGRFSGRQFSNSRSEMNVSTLELGDSALYLCASGTSGGPQETQYFGPGTRLLVL.

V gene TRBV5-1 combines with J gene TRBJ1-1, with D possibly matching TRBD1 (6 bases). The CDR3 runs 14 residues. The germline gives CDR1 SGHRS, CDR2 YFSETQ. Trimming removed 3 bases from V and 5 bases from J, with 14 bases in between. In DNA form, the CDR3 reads TGCGCCAGCAGCTATACAGGGATGGATACTGAAGCTTTCTTT. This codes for CASSYTGMDTEAFF.

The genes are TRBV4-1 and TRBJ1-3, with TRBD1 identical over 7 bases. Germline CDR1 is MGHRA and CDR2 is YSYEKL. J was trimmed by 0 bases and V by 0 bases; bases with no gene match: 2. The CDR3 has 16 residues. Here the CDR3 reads CASSQEGTVSGNTIYF. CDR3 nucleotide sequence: TGCGCCAGCAGCCAAGAGGGGACAGTCTCTGGAAACACCATATATTTT.

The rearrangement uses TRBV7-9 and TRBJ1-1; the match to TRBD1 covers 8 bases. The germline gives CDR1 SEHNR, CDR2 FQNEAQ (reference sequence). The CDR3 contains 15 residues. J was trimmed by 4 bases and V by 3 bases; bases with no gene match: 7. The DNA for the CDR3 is TGTGCCAGCAGCTTCACAACCGGGACAGGCACTGAAGCTTTCTTT. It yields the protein CASSFTTGTGTEAFF.

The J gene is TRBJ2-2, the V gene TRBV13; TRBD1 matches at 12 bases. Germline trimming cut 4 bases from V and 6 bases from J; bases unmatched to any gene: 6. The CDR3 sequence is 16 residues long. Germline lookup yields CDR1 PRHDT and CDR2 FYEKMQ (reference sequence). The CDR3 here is CASSSRDRGRSGELFF. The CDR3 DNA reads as TGTGCCAGCAGCTCTCGGGACAGGGGGCGGTCCGGGGAGCTGTTTTTT.

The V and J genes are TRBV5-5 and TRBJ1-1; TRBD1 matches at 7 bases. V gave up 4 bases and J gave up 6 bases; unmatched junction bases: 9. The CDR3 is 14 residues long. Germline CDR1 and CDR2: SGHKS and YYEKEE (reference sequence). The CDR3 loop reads CASSAYRGISEAFF. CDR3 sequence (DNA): TGTGCCAGCAGCGCGTACAGGGGAATCTCTGAAGCTTTCTTT. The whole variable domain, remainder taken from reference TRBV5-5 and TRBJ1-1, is DAGVTQSPTHLIKTRGQQVTLRCSPISGHKSVSWYQQVLGQGPQFIFQYYEKEERGRGNFPDRFSARQFPNYSSELNVNALLLGDSALYLCASSAYRGISEAFFGQGTRLTVV.

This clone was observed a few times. In DNA form, the CDR3 reads TGCGCCAGCAGCCGGCAGGGCGATTCACCCCTCCACTTT. Protein product: CASSRQGDSPLHF. This rearrangement joins TRBV4-1 to TRBJ1-6; maybe TRBD1 (5 bases). The germline CDR1 and CDR2 sequences are MGHRA and YSYEKL. V was shortened by 4 bases and J by 8 bases, with 9 bases between the two germline ends. The CDR3 extends over 13 amino acids.

The CDR3 DNA follows: TGTGCCAGCAGCCAAGCGGCCTTAGGGGCTTATCTAGAGACCCAGTACTTC. It yields the protein CASSQAALGAYLETQYF. The chain is built from TRBV3-1 (or the pseudogene TRBV3-2) and TRBJ2-5, with D tentatively TRBD1 (5 bases). The ends were cut back, 1 base at V and 4 bases at J, with 19 bases in the middle. Germline-derived CDR1 and CDR2 are LGHDT and YNNKEL (reference sequence). The CDR3 consists of 17 residues.

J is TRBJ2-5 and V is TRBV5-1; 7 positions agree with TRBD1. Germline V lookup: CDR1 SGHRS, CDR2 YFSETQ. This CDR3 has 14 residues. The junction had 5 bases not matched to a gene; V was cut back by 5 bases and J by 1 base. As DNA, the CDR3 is TGCGCCAGCAGGCGGACAGGACCCCAAGAGACCCAGTACTTC. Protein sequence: CASRRTGPQETQYF.

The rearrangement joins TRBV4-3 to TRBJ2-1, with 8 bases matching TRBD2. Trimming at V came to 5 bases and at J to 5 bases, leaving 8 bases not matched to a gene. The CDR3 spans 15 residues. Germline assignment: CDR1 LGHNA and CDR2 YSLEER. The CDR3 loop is CASSYGGAANNEQFF. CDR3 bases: TGCGCCAGCAGCTACGGGGGGGCCGCCAACAATGAGCAGTTCTTC.

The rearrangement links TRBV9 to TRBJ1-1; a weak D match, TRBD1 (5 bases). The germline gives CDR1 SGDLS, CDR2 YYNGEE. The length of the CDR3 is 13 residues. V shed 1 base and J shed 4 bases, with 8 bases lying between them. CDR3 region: CASSVLGPTEAFF. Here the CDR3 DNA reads TGTGCCAGCAGCGTACTGGGGCCCACTGAAGCTTTCTTT.

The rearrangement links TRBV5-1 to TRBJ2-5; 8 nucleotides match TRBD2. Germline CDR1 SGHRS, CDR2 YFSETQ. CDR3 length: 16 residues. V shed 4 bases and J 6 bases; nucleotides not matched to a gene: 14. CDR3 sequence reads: CASSGSFSSGDKTQYF. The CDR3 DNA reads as TGCGCCAGCAGCGGAAGCTTTAGTAGCGGGGATAAGACCCAGTACTTC.

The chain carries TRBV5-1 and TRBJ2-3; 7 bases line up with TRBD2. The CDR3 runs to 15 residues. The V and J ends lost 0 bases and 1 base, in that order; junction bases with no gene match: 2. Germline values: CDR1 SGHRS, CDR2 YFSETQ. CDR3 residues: CASSLGAGGTDTQYF. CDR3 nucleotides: TGCGCCAGCAGCTTGGGCGCGGGGGGCACAGATACGCAGTATTTT.

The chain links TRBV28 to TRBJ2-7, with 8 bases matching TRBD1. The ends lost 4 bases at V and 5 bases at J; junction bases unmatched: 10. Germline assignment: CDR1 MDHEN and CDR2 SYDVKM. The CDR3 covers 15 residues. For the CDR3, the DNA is TGTGCCAGCAGTTGGTTGACAGGGGTAAGCCACGAGCAGTACTTC. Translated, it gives CASSWLTGVSHEQYF.

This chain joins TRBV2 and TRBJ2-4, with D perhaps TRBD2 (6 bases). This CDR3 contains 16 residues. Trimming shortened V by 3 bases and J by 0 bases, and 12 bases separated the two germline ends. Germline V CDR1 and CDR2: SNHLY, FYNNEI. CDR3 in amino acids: CASSDVTGLAKNIQYF. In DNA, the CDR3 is TGTGCCAGCAGTGATGTGACGGGACTAGCCAAAAACATTCAGTACTTC.

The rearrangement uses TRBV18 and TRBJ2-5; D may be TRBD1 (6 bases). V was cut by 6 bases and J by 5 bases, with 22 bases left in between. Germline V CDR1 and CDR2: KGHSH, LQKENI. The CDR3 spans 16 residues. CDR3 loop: CASSQNSGRGAETQYF. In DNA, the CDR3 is TGTGCCAGCTCTCAGAATTCTGGCAGGGGTGCGGAGACCCAGTACTTC.

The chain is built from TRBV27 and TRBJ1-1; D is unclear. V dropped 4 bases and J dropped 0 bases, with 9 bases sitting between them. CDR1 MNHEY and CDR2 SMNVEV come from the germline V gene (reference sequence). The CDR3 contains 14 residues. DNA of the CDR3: TGTGCCAGCAGTTCTATGAGTGTGAACACTGAAGCTTTCTTT. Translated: CASSSMSVNTEAFF.

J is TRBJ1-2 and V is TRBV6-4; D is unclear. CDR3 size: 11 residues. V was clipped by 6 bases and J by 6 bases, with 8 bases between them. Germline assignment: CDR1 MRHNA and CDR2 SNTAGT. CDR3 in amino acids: CASRGLDGYTF. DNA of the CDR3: TGTGCCAGCAGGGGCCTCGATGGCTACACCTTC.

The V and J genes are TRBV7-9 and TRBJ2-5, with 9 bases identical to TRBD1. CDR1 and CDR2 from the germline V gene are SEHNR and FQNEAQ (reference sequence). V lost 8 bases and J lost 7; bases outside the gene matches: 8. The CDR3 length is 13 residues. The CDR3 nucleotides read TGTGCCAGCCGGACAGGGGCAGCCGGGACCCAGTACTTC. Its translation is CASRTGAAGTQYF. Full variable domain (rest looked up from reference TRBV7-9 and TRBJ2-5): DTGVSQNPRHKITKRGQNVTFRCDPISEHNRLYWYRQTLGQGPEFLTYFQNEAQLEKSRLLSDRFSAERPKGSFSTLEIQRTEQGDSAMYLCASRTGAAGTQYFGPGTRLLVL.

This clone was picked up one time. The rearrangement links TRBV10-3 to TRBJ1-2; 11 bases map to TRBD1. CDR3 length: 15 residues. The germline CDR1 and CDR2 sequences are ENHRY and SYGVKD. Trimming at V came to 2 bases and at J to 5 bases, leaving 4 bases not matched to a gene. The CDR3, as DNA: TGTGCCATCAGTGAGGGACAGGGGGCAGGGTATGGCTACACCTTC. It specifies CAISEGQGAGYGYTF.

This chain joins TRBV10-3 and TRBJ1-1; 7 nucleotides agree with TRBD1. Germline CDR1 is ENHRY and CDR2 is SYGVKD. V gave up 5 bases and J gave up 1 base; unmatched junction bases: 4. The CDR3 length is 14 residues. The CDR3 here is CAISPGQRNTEAFF. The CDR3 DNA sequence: TGTGCCATCAGTCCGGGACAGAGGAACACTGAAGCTTTCTTT.